A selection of T cell receptor beta chains follows, all from one sample in a study of T-cell reconstitution after alpha-beta-depleted transplantation in children. TCRdb passed the PCR reads through MiXCR, listing each CDR3 protein once. In the table there are some 350,000 distinct CDR3 sequences, around 16% of which are singletons. The specimen was PBMCs, mostly from graft donor cells, collected 360 days after TCRalphabeta/CD19-depleted stem cell transplant. These receptors were obtained from a male patient aged 2 to 10 who had a stem cell transplant for acute lymphoblastic leukemia, so the T cells may come from the graft donor. Each CDR3 is given with its conserved first and last residue. D genes are given only for firm matches. Part of the rows lack a size; the others show once, few, many or a class for expanded clones.

v_call,d_call,j_call,clone_size,cdr3_nt,cdr3_aa
TRBV29-1,NA,TRBJ2-3,many,TGCAGCGTCCACAGGGAGGCAGATACGCAGTATTTT,CSVHREADTQYF
TRBV7-8,TRBD2,TRBJ2-3,NA,TGTGCCAGCAGCTTAAGGACTAGCGGGAGGTGGGCAGATACGCAGTATTTT,CASSLRTSGRWADTQYF
TRBV4-1,TRBD2,TRBJ2-7,NA,TGCGCCAGCAGCCAAGGGGGCGGGAGGAATCCGAGCTCCTACGAGCAGTACTTC,CASSQGGGRNPSSYEQYF
TRBV5-1,NA,TRBJ1-1,few,TGCGCCAGCAGCTTCGACTCTGGGCGAGGACGTCTTGAAGCTTTCTTT,CASSFDSGRGRLEAFF
TRBV12-3/TRBV12-4,NA,TRBJ2-2,NA,TGTGCCAGCAGGGAGACCCACGACACCGGGGAGCTGTTTTTT,CASRETHDTGELFF
TRBV7-6,TRBD2,TRBJ2-3,NA,TGTGCCAGCAGCACTTGGGGTCGGGCTAGCGGGACCTCCACAGATACGCAGTATTTT,CASSTWGRASGTSTDTQYF
TRBV28,NA,TRBJ2-5,few,TGTGCCAGCAGTTGGGAGGAAGTGGGGGCCCAAGAGACCCAGTACTTC,CASSWEEVGAQETQYF
TRBV25-1,NA,TRBJ2-7,NA,TGTGCCAGCAGTGAATACGGGGGTTCCTACGAGCAGTACTTC,CASSEYGGSYEQYF
TRBV12-3/TRBV12-4,TRBD2,TRBJ2-1,few,TGTGCCAGCAGTTTTAAATCCTTATTAGGGACTAGCGCTAGCTCCTACAATGAGCAGTTCTTC,CASSFKSLLGTSASSYNEQFF
TRBV6-5,NA,TRBJ2-7,NA,TGTGCCAGCAGTTACCAGCGCCAAGGCTACGAGCAGTACTTC,CASSYQRQGYEQYF
TRBV4-3,TRBD1,TRBJ1-4,NA,TGCGCCAGCAGCCCCAGCCGGGACAGGGGGCTTGAAAAACTGTTTTTT,CASSPSRDRGLEKLFF
TRBV29-1,TRBD1,TRBJ2-3,many,TGCAGCGTACCGACAGGGGGCGCAGATACGCAGTATTTT,CSVPTGGADTQYF
TRBV12-3/TRBV12-4,TRBD2,TRBJ2-3,NA,TGTGCCAGCAGTTTGGCCCCGGGACTAGCGGCCACAGATACGCAGTATTTT,CASSLAPGLAATDTQYF
TRBV9,NA,TRBJ2-7,few,TGTGCCAGCAGCCCCCGCGGCTCCGCCTACGAGCAGTACTTC,CASSPRGSAYEQYF
TRBV7-6,NA,TRBJ2-2,few,TGTGCCAGCAGCCCCTCAGGGTTCCCCGGGGAGCTGTTTTTT,CASSPSGFPGELFF
TRBV4-3,NA,TRBJ2-1,few,TGCGCCAGCAGCCAACTAGGGGGGCCTTACAATGAGCAGTTCTTC,CASSQLGGPYNEQFF
TRBV11-2,NA,TRBJ1-5,NA,TGTGCCAGCAGCTTAGGAGGGGCCTGGATCAATCAGCCCCAGCATTTT,CASSLGGAWINQPQHF
TRBV11-2,NA,TRBJ2-1,few,TGTGCCAGCAGCTTAGATTACAGTCAGGAGCAGTTCTTC,CASSLDYSQEQFF
TRBV29-1,NA,TRBJ2-3,few,TGCAGCGTTGGTTCGGGGACGACAGATACGCAGTATTTT,CSVGSGTTDTQYF
TRBV29-1,NA,TRBJ2-7,NA,TGCAGCCAACGGGGGGCCAGGGCCTACGAGCAGTACTTC,CSQRGARAYEQYF
TRBV4-1,NA,TRBJ2-3,few,TGCGCCAGCAGACCCGGCTCGGGCGGAGCACTCACAGATACGCAGTATTTT,CASRPGSGGALTDTQYF
TRBV12-3/TRBV12-4,NA,TRBJ1-3,once,TGTGCCAGCAGTTTCGACAGGGGAAACACCATATATTTT,CASSFDRGNTIYF
TRBV12-3/TRBV12-4,TRBD1,TRBJ1-1,NA,TGTGCCAGCAGTTCACAGGGGGGAGCTTTCTTT,CASSSQGGAFF
TRBV12-3/TRBV12-4,TRBD1,TRBJ2-7,many,TGTGCCAGCAGTTCCGGGACAGCGGACTACGAGCAGTACTTC,CASSSGTADYEQYF
TRBV4-1,TRBD1,TRBJ2-4,NA,TGCGCCAGCAGCCAACCCCGGGACAGTCTAGCCAAAAACATTCAGTACTTC,CASSQPRDSLAKNIQYF
TRBV10-2,NA,TRBJ2-2,many,TGCGCCAGCAGTGAGTCATGGGTCACCGGGGAGCTGTTTTTT,CASSESWVTGELFF
TRBV7-7,TRBD2,TRBJ2-3,NA,TGTGCTAGCAGCTCCGGGACTAGCGGGAGGGCCCCAACCGATACGCAGTATTTT,CASSSGTSGRAPTDTQYF
TRBV2,TRBD1,TRBJ2-3,NA,TGTGGCAGCTCCCGGGACAGGGTTGCAGATACGCAGTATTTT,CGSSRDRVADTQYF
TRBV7-9,TRBD2,TRBJ2-3,NA,TGTGCCAGCAGCTCCCGACTAGCTGCGACAGATACGCAGTATTTT,CASSSRLAATDTQYF
TRBV20-1,NA,TRBJ2-2,once,TGCAGTGCGAACGGGAAAGTCGACACCGGGGAGCTGTTTTTT,CSANGKVDTGELFF
TRBV29-1,NA,TRBJ2-2,NA,TGCAGCGTCAGGGGGGAAGGAAGCGGGAGAAACACCGGGGAGCTGTTTTTT,CSVRGEGSGRNTGELFF
TRBV4-1,TRBD1,TRBJ2-3,many,TGCGCCAGCAGCCAAGGACCGGGACAGAGCACAGATACGCAGTATTTT,CASSQGPGQSTDTQYF
TRBV12-3/TRBV12-4,TRBD1,TRBJ2-5,few,TGTGCCAGCAGCACCGGGACAGGCACTACAAAGACCCAGTACTTC,CASSTGTGTTKTQYF
TRBV28,NA,TRBJ1-5,few,TGTGCCACCGCTAGGGATTTTATCCCCTTAAAGAGGGGGGAGTACAATCAGCCCCAGCATTTT,CATARDFIPLKRGEYNQPQHF
TRBV5-1,TRBD2,TRBJ2-2,many,TGCGCCAGCAGCCGCGGCGGGAGAACCGGGGAGCTGTTTTTT,CASSRGGRTGELFF
TRBV12-3/TRBV12-4,TRBD2,TRBJ2-2,few,TGTGCCAGCAGCCGTCGAGCGGGAAGGACCGGGGAGCTGTTTTTT,CASSRRAGRTGELFF
TRBV4-1,NA,TRBJ2-7,NA,TGCGCCAGCAGCCAAGAGTCGGGACCTCCCTACGAGCAGTACTTC,CASSQESGPPYEQYF
TRBV25-1,NA,TRBJ2-1,few,TGTGCCAGCAGTGAATCCCCCCGGAGGAGCTCCTACAATGAGCAGTTCTTC,CASSESPRRSSYNEQFF
TRBV20-1,TRBD2,TRBJ2-3,NA,TGCAGTGCTGCCTACGGCGGGACTAGCCCGTATTTT,CSAAYGGTSPYF
TRBV29-1,NA,TRBJ2-3,many,TGCAGCGCCGACGCGGGTGGCACAGATACGCAGTATTTT,CSADAGGTDTQYF
TRBV28,NA,TRBJ2-7,NA,TGTGCCAGCAGTGCCCGACTAGTTTGGCTCTACGAGCAGTACTTC,CASSARLVWLYEQYF
TRBV12-3/TRBV12-4,NA,TRBJ2-7,few,TGTGCCAGCAGTCCCCCCGAGCTAGGCTCCTGGGCTACCGAGCAGTACTTC,CASSPPELGSWATEQYF
TRBV9,TRBD2,TRBJ2-2,NA,TGTGCCAGCAGCCCTCTGCGGGGAGGGCCGGGGGAGCTGTTTTTT,CASSPLRGGPGELFF
TRBV28,NA,TRBJ1-5,many,TGTGCCAGCAGTCTAGGACAGCTGCGGGAGCCCCAGCATTTT,CASSLGQLREPQHF
TRBV28,TRBD1,TRBJ2-7,NA,TGTGCCAGCAGTTTTGTGACAGGGGCCTACGAGCAGTACTTC,CASSFVTGAYEQYF
TRBV20-1,TRBD2,TRBJ2-1,NA,TGCAGCCCCGGCCGGACTAGCGTCTACAATGAGCAGTTCTTC,CSPGRTSVYNEQFF
TRBV28,NA,TRBJ2-5,few,TGTGCCAGCAGTACTAGAGGGTGGGAGACCCAGTACTTC,CASSTRGWETQYF
TRBV4-1,NA,TRBJ2-5,NA,TGCGCCAGCAGAATACATGAAGGAGAGACCCAGTACTTC,CASRIHEGETQYF
TRBV7-3,TRBD2,TRBJ2-3,few,TGTGCCAGCAGCTTTGGGGGGGTTCCTACAGATACGCAGTATTTT,CASSFGGVPTDTQYF
TRBV10-3,NA,TRBJ2-1,NA,TGTGCCATCAGTGAGGGGGCGGCAGCGGGTGAGGAGCAGTTCTTC,CAISEGAAAGEEQFF